This T cell receptor beta chain is from a study of blood T cell repertoires in COVID-19. Whole-study context: The recovered donors of Cohort 3 showed two negative PCRs, clearance, or symptom resolution.

Deletions cut 3 bases from V and 1 base from J, with 15 bases between. CDR3 length equals 15 residues. Per the germline V gene, CDR1 is GTSNPN and CDR2 is SVGIG (reference sequence). Only in-frame clones appear in the TCRdb table, and some are missing; sequencing was by immunoSEQ multiplex PCR. The table lists fewer than 150,000 clones, over 75% of them singletons. The chain couples TRBV30 to TRBJ1-1; TRBD1 is a possible D gene (5 bases). This clonotype originated in a man in his fifties or sixties in a cohort exposed to, infected with or recovered from COVID-19 (not recorded which). Sample: PBMCs or T cells enriched from blood (not recorded which). As DNA, the CDR3 is TGTGCCTGGAGCAGACAGAGCCCCCGGAACACTGAAGCTTTCTTT. Translation gives CAWSRQSPRNTEAFF.